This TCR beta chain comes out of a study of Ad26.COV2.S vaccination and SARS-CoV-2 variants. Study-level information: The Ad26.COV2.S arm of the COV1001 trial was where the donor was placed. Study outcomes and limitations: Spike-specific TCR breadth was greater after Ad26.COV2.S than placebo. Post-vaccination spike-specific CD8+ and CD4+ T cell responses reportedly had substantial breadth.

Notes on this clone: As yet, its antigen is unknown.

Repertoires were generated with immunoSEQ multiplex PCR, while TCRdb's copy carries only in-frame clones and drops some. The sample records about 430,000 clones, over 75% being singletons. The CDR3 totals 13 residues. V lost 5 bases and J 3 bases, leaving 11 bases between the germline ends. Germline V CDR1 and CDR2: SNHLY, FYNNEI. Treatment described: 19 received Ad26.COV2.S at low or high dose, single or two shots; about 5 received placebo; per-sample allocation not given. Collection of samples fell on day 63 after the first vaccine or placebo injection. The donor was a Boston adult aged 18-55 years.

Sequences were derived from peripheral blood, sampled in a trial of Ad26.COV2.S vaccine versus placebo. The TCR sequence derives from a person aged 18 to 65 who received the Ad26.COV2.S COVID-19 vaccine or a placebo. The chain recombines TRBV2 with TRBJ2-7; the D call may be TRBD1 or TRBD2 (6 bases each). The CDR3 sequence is CASSQGGNYEQYF. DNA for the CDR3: TGTGCCAGCAGTCAAGGGGGGAACTACGAGCAGTACTTC.